The 4 T cell receptor beta chains below were found in one sample sequenced in a study of blood T cell repertoires in COVID-19. Measured with immunoSEQ multiplex PCR; TCRdb has only the in-frame clones, and not every one. Of fewer than 120,000 clones in the sample, 76% were seen once. The sample was peripheral blood. Source of these receptors: an elderly woman with acute or convalescent COVID-19.

Regarding this clone: Here the CDR3 omits its conserved ending phenylalanine or tryptophan, so a read error is the likely source. Because the CDR3's place on the DNA is in doubt, the DNA is left out and the CDR3 is given as listed by TCRdb. The J gene is TRBJ2-7, the V gene TRBV6-5; TRBD2 is taken as the D call from the table, unchecked against the DNA. The CDR3 is 14 amino acids in total, end residues counted. Per the germline V gene, CDR1 is MNHEY and CDR2 is SVGAGI. Here the CDR3 reads CASSPTSGGNRSGR.

The gene calls are TRBV7-6 and TRBJ2-7, with 7 bases aligning to TRBD1. Per germline, CDR1 SGHVS and CDR2 FNYEAQ. This CDR3 spans 15 amino acids. V gave up 1 base and J gave up 2 bases; unmatched junction bases: 5. CDR3 nucleotide sequence: TGTGCCAGCAGCTTAGACGGGACAGCTACCTACGAGCAGTACTTC. Translated: CASSLDGTATYEQYF.

This chain connects TRBV12-5 to TRBJ2-1, with D perhaps TRBD1 (6 bases). CDR3 size: 13 residues. V lost 2 bases, J lost 10 bases, and 12 bases lay in between. CDR1 LGHNT and CDR2 FRNRAP come from the germline V gene. The CDR3 here is CASGLWGPSEQFF. The CDR3 DNA follows: TGTGCTAGTGGTTTGTGGGGGCCTTCCGAGCAGTTCTTC.

This chain joins TRBV2 and TRBJ1-2; D gene ambiguous. V was shortened by 6 bases and J by 4 bases, with 12 bases between the two germline ends. The CDR3 extends over 13 amino acids. Germline V gives CDR1 SNHLY, CDR2 FYNNEI. In nucleotides, the CDR3 is TGTGCCAGCAGCGGACGGGAGGGCTATGGCTACACCTTC. Its translation is CASSGREGYGYTF.